This TCR beta chain was identified during a study of identical twins. Study-level results: Analyses of zero insertions could, in part, be confounded by invariant MAIT and iNKT cells. Researchers reported excess low generation probability among twin-shared out-of-frame alpha sequences. The study reached conclusions through statistical analysis that was cross-sectional, not following the same donors.

Every one of the donors was a healthy Caucasian. TCRdb ran MiXCR on the 5' RACE reads and lists one entry per CDR3 protein. The sample lists 300,000 to 400,000 distinct CDR3 sequences; 9% to 10% were seen once. This clonotype was seen a few times. What it binds is not known. The receptor was derived from a woman between 50 and 59 years old in good health. Sequencing input: naive T cells sorted from blood.

The CDR3 protein is CSARVPGPVNTEAFF. The CDR3 DNA sequence: TGCAGTGCTAGAGTACCGGGACCGGTGAACACTGAAGCTTTCTTT. The chain employs TRBV20-1 and TRBJ1-1; D might be TRBD1 (5 bases). In germline, CDR1 is DFQATT, CDR2 SNEGSKA (reference sequence). V gave up 1 base and J gave up 0 bases, with 12 bases separating them. This CDR3 has 15 amino acids.